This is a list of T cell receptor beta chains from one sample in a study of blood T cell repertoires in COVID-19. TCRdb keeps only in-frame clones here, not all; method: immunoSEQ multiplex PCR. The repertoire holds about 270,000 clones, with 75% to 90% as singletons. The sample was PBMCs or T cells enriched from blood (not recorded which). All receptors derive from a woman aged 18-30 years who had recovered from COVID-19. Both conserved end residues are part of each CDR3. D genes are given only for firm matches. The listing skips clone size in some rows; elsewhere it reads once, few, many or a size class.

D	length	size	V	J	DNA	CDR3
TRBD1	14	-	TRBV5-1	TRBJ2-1	TGCGCCAGCAGCCCCACAGGGGGTTACAATGAGCAGTTCTTC	CASSPTGGYNEQFF
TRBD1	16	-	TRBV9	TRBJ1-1	TGTGCCAGCAGCGACACTAGAACAGGGGTGGGCACTGAAGCTTTCTTT	CASSDTRTGVGTEAFF
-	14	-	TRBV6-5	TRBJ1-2	TGTGCCAGCAGTTACCAACAGTACTTCTATGGCTACACCTTC	CASSYQQYFYGYTF
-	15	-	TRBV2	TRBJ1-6	TGTGCCAGCAGCGGAGCCACAGGGTATAATTCACCCCTCCACTTT	CASSGATGYNSPLHF
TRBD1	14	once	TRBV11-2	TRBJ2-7	TGTGCCAGCAGCTTAGGGACAGGGGCCTACGAGCAGTACTTC	CASSLGTGAYEQYF
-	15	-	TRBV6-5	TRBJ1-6	TGTGCCAGCAGTTACTCGAGACAGCTTAATTCACCCCTCCACTTT	CASSYSRQLNSPLHF
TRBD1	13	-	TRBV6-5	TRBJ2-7	TGTGCCAGCAGTTACAGGGGGCTCTACGAGCAGTACTTC	CASSYRGLYEQYF
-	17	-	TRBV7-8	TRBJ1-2	TGTGCCAGCAGCACTACCGCGTCGCAGAAAGCTAACTATGGCTACACCTTC	CASSTTASQKANYGYTF
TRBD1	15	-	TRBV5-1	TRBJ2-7	TGCGCCAGCAGCTTTAGGACAGGGGATGCGGGGGAGCAGTACTTC	CASSFRTGDAGEQYF
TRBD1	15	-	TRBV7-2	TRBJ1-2	TGTGCCAGCAGCTTAGCACAGGGGATGAGGTATGGCTACACCTTC	CASSLAQGMRYGYTF
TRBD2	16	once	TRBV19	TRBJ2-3	TGTGCCAGTAGTAGGACTAGCGGGGGGAACACAGATACGCAGTATTTT	CASSRTSGGNTDTQYF
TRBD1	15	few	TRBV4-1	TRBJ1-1	TGCGCCAGCAGCCCCCGGGACAGGAGGAACACTGAAGCTTTCTTT	CASSPRDRRNTEAFF
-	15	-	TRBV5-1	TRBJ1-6	TGCGCCAGCAGCTTGGCTCTGGGAGGGCTTTCACCCCTCCACTTT	CASSLALGGLSPLHF
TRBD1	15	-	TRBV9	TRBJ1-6	TGTGCCAGCAGCCCCGGACAGGGGAGTTATTCACCCCTCCACTTT	CASSPGQGSYSPLHF
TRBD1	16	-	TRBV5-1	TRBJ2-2	TGCGCCAGCAGCTCGGGACAGGGGGACAACACCGGGGAGCTGTTTTTT	CASSSGQGDNTGELFF
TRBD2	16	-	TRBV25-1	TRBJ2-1	TGTGCCAGCACCCATAGCGGGGGGGAATCCTACAATGAGCAGTTCTTC	CASTHSGGESYNEQFF
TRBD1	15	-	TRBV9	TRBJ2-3	TGTGCCAGCAGCACGACAGGGGGCGGTACAGATACGCAGTATTTT	CASSTTGGGTDTQYF
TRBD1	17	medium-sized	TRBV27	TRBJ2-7	TGTGCCAGCAGTTTCACTTTGACAGGGGTCAAGCCCTACGAGCAGTACTTC	CASSFTLTGVKPYEQYF
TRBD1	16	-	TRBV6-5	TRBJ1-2	TGTGCCAGCAGTTACTCGTCCGGGACAGGATTAAGGGGCTACACCTTC	CASSYSSGTGLRGYTF
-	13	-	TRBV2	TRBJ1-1	TGTGCCAGCAGAAACAGGGAAGGCACTGAAGCTTTCTTT	CASRNREGTEAFF
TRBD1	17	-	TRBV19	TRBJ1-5	TGTGCCAGTACTGAGACCGGGACAGGGTTAAGCAATCAGCCCCAGCATTTT	CASTETGTGLSNQPQHF
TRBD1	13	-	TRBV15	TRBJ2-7	TGTGCCACCAGCACCGACAGGGTCTACGAGCAGTACTTC	CATSTDRVYEQYF
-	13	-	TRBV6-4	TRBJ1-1	TGTGCCAGCAGTGAAATTGTCGGGGGTAAAGCTTTCTTT	CASSEIVGGKAFF
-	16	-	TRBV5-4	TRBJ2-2	TGTGCCAGCAGCTCTACAGGACCCGCCGGCACCGGGGAGCTGTTTTTT	CASSSTGPAGTGELFF
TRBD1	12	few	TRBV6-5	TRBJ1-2	TGTGCCAGTACACAGGGGTGGTATGGCTACACCTTC	CASTQGWYGYTF
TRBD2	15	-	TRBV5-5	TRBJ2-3	TGTGCCAGCAGCTTGGTAGCGGGGGTTGGAGATACGCAGTATTTT	CASSLVAGVGDTQYF
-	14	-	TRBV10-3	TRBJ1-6	TGTGCCATCAGGGAGGACTCTTATAATTCACCCCTCCACTTT	CAIREDSYNSPLHF